This TCR beta chain emerged from a study of T-cell reconstitution after alpha-beta-depleted transplantation in children. Library preparation (for TCRbeta) was performed with unique molecular identifiers. TCRdb reprocessed the PCR reads with MiXCR, giving one entry per CDR3 protein. The table includes about 500,000 distinct CDR3 sequences, approximately 29% detected once. The germline CDR1 and CDR2 sequences are MDHEN and SYDVKM. This CDR3 has 12 amino acids. The V gene lost 8 bases and the J gene lost 4 bases, with 12 bases spanning the gap. The sequencing used PBMCs from the stem cell graft donor, collected from the stem cell graft. This clonotype originated in a human donor who donated a stem cell graft to a child with aplastic anemia. The chain links TRBV28 to TRBJ2-7; no definite D call. CDR3 in DNA: TGTGCCAGCGCCTCTGGACGATACGAGCAGTACTTC. Amino acids: CASASGRYEQYF. Full variable domain (outside the CDR3, taken from reference TRBV28 and TRBJ2-7): DVKVTQSSRYLVKRTGEKVFLECVQDMDHENMFWYRQDPGLGLRLIYFSYDVKMKEKGDIPEGYSVSREKKERFSLILESASTNQTSMYLCASASGRYEQYFGPGTRLTVT.